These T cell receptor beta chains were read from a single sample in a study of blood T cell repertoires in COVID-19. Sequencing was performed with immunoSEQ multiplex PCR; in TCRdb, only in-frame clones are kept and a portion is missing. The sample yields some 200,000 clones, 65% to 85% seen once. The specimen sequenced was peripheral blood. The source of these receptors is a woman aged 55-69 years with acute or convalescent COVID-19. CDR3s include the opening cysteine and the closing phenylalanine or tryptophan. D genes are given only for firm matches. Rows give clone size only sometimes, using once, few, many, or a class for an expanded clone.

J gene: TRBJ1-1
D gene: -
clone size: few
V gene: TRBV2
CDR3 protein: CASSEHMNTEAFF
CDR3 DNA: TGTGCCAGCAGTGAACACATGAACACTGAAGCTTTCTTT

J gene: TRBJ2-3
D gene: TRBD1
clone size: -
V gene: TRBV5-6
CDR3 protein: CASSQGATDTQYF
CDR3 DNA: TGTGCCAGCAGTCAGGGGGCCACAGATACGCAGTATTTT

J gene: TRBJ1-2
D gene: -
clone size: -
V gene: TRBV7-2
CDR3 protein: CASSLKQVGGYTF
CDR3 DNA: TGTGCCAGCAGCTTGAAACAGGTTGGAGGCTACACCTTC

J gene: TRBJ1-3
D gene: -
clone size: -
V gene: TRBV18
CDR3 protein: CASSRRESSGNTIYF
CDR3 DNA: TGTGCCAGCTCACGGAGGGAGAGCTCTGGAAACACCATATATTTT

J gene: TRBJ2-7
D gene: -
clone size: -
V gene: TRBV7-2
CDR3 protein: CASSLTRSSYEQYF
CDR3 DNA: TGTGCCAGCAGCTTAACCCGGAGCTCCTACGAGCAGTACTTC

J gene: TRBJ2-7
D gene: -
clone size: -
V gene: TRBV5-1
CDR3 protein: CASSLAGGTFEQYF
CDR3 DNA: TGCGCCAGCAGCTTGGCGGGGGGCACTTTCGAGCAGTACTTC

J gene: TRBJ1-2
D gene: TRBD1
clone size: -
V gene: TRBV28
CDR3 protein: CASSTSGGLSYGYTF
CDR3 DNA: TGTGCCAGCAGTACCTCAGGGGGCCTTAGTTATGGCTACACCTTC

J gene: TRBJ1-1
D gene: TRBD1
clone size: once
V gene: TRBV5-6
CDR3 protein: CASSPRQGATEAFF
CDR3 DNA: TGTGCCAGCAGCCCGCGACAGGGGGCCACTGAAGCTTTCTTT

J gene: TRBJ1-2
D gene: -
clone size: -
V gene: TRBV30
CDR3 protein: CAWSVSGVGRGGYTF
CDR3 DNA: TGTGCCTGGAGTGTATCCGGGGTCGGACGAGGTGGCTACACCTTC

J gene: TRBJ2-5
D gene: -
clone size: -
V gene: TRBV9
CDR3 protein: CASSVGDSQETQYF
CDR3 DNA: TGTGCCAGCAGCGTAGGAGACTCCCAAGAGACCCAGTACTTC

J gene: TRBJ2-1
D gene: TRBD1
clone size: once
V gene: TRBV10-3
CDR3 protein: CAISPGQGYEQFF
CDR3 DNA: TGTGCCATCAGCCCGGGACAGGGTTATGAGCAGTTCTTC

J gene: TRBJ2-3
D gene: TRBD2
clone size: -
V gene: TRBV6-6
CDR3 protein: CASSQGLVTDTQYF
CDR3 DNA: TGTGCCAGCAGTCAAGGACTAGTCACAGATACGCAGTATTTT

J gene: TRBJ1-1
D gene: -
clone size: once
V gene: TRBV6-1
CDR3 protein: CASSDSSGGEAFF
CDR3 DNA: TGTGCCAGCAGTGATAGTTCTGGAGGTGAAGCTTTCTTT

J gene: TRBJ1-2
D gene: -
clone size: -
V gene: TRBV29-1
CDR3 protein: CSVDSTGANYGYTF
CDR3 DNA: TGCAGCGTTGATTCGACAGGAGCTAACTATGGCTACACCTTC

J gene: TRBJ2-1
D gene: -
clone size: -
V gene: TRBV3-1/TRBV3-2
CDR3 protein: CASSQVINEQFF
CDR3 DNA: TGTGCCAGCAGCCAAGTCATTAATGAGCAGTTCTTC

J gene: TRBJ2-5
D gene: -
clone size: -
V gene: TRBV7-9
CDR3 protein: CASSLGGRIQETQYF
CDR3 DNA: TGTGCCAGCAGCCTCGGGGGTCGGATCCAAGAGACCCAGTACTTC

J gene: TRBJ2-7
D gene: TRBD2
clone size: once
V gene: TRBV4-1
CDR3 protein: CASSQVRSFGGGAYHEQYF
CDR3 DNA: TGCGCCAGCAGCCAAGTACGATCTTTCGGCGGGGGGGCCTACCACGAGCAGTACTTC

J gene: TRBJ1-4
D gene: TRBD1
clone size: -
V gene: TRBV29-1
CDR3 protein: CSVLGTGLEKLFF
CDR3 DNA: TGCAGCGTTCTCGGGACAGGGCTTGAAAAACTGTTTTTT

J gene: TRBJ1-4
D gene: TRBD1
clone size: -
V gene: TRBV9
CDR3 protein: CASSPLSGTGMGAREKLFF
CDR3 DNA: TGTGCCAGCAGCCCATTATCTGGGACAGGGATGGGAGCGCGTGAAAAACTGTTTTTT

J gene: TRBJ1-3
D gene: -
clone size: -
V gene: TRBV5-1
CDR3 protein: CASSAQGSGNTIYF
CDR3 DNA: TGCGCCAGCAGCGCTCAGGGTTCTGGAAACACCATATATTTT

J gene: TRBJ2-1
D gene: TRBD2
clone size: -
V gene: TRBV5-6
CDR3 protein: CASRAGGPGNEQFF
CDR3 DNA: TGTGCCAGCAGAGCGGGGGGGCCTGGGAATGAGCAGTTCTTC

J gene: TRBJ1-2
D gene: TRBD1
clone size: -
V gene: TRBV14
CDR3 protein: CASSQAGTGRLGF
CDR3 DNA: TGTGCCAGCAGCCAGGCCGGGACAGGGAGGCTCGGCTTC

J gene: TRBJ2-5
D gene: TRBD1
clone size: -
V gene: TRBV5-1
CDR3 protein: CASSPQGTGIETQYF
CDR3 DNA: TGCGCCAGCAGCCCCCAAGGGACAGGGATAGAGACCCAGTACTTC

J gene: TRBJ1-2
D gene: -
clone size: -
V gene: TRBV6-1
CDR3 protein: CASSELKVSGGYTF
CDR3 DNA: TGTGCCAGCAGTGAACTCAAGGTGTCGGGTGGCTACACCTTC

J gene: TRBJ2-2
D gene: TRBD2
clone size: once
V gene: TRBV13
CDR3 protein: CASSRSGLAGHTGELFF
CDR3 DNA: TGTGCCAGCAGCCGTTCGGGACTAGCGGGGCATACCGGGGAGCTGTTTTTT

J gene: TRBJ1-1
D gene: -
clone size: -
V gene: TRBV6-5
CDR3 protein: CASTISAGNTEAFF
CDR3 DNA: TGTGCCAGCACAATCTCGGCAGGGAACACTGAAGCTTTCTTT

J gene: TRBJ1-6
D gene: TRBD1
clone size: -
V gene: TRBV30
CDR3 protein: CAWSVPGGFSPLHF
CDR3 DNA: TGTGCCTGGAGTGTACCAGGGGGCTTTTCACCCCTCCACTTT

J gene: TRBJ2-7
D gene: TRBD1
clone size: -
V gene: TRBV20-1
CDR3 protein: CSASPGQGIVRGYEQYF
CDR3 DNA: TGCAGTGCTAGTCCGGGACAGGGAATAGTGAGAGGCTACGAGCAGTACTTC